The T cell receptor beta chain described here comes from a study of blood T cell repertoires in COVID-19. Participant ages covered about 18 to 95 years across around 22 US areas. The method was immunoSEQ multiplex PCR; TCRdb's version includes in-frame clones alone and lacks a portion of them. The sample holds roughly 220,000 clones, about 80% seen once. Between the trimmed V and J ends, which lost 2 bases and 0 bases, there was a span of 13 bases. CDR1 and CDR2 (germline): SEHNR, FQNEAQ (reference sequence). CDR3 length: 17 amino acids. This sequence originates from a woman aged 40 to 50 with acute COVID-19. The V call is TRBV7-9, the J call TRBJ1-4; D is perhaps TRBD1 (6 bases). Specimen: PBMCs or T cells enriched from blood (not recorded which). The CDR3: CASSLQRTVATNEKLFF. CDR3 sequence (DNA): TGTGCCAGCAGCTTACAAAGGACAGTTGCAACTAATGAAAAACTGTTTTTT. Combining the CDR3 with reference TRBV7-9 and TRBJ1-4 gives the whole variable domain DTGVSQNPRHKITKRGQNVTFRCDPISEHNRLYWYRQTLGQGPEFLTYFQNEAQLEKSRLLSDRFSAERPKGSFSTLEIQRTEQGDSAMYLCASSLQRTVATNEKLFFGSGTQLSVL.